Below, one T cell receptor (beta chain) is given with its context. These data are taken from a study of blood T cell repertoires in COVID-19. Study overall: Acute and convalescent COVID-19 specimens originated in the United States, Italy and Spain. Nucleic acid was either cDNA or gDNA, and it came from T cells, B-cell-depleted T cells, or PBMCs.

Patients of the Seattle cohort, enrolled during active infection, were followed longitudinally. Clones were sequenced by immunoSEQ multiplex PCR, and TCRdb holds only the in-frame ones, with some missing. This repertoire shows about 440,000 clones, approximately 88% found once; its top ten account for approximately 12%. The sequence derives from a woman between 50 and 59 years old with COVID-19, enrolled during active disease. Sequencing input: peripheral blood.

In DNA, the CDR3 is TGTGCCAGCAGCCAGGAGAAGGGAAGGGGCCCTGAAGCTTTCTTT. Residues: CASSQEKGRGPEAFF. The V gene is TRBV7-9, the J gene TRBJ1-1; weak D call: TRBD1 (5 bases). Looked up from germline, CDR1 is SEHNR and CDR2 is FQNEAQ (reference sequence). Trimming shortened V by 5 bases and J by 6 bases, and 19 bases separated the two germline ends. There are 15 residues in the CDR3.